The present TCR beta chain was sequenced within a study of HIV-infected patients and healthy controls. Alpha and beta constant-region primers primed reverse transcription of around 500 ng RNA. Separate chain-specific third strand synthesis with multiplexing indices produced the alpha and beta libraries. TCRdb re-called the 5' RACE reads through MiXCR, storing one row per CDR3 protein. The sample contains 13,000 or so distinct CDR3 sequences, 9% to 10% of which appear only once. No cell fractionation was done, so the repertoire covers all unsorted peripheral blood T cells. The ends lost 1 base at V and 2 bases at J; junction bases unmatched: 8. Germline V gene lookup returns CDR1 SGHTA and CDR2 FQGNSA. This CDR3 is built from 18 residues.

Sequenced material: blood. The chain recombines TRBV7-2 with TRBJ2-6; 7 bases line up with TRBD1. This TCR was sampled from an adult in good health. The CDR3 sequence: CASSLDEGAAPGANVLTF. CDR3 DNA: TGTGCCAGCAGCTTAGATGAGGGGGCGGCTCCTGGGGCCAACGTCCTGACTTTC.